A single T cell receptor (beta chain) is shown here with its context. What it binds is unknown. Scientists ran DNA taken from cultured CD4+ T cells through the Oncomine TCR Beta short-read assay for sequencing. TCRdb analysed the PCR reads with MiXCR anew, one entry per CDR3 protein. Seen here are roughly 14,000 distinct CDR3 sequences, about 60% observed once, and the top ten hold approximately 15%. The sample belongs to a study of vaccination and CD4 T cells after COVID-19. The treatment denotes: approximately nine-day PBMC culture with coronavirus spike peptide pools or control peptides (ViraFEST assay). In germline, CDR1 is LNHDA, CDR2 SQIVND (reference sequence). V was pared by 2 bases and J by 6 bases, with 3 bases of the junction left unmatched. The CDR3 consists of 14 residues.

The chain links TRBV19 to TRBJ1-5, with 8 bases aligning to TRBD1. The sequenced sample was CD4+ T cells from blood, cultured in vitro. The TCR sequence derives from a human donor who had recovered from COVID-19. Here the CDR3 reads CASSINDRGQPQHF. Here the CDR3 DNA reads TGTGCCAGTAGTATAAACGACAGGGGTCAGCCCCAGCATTTT.